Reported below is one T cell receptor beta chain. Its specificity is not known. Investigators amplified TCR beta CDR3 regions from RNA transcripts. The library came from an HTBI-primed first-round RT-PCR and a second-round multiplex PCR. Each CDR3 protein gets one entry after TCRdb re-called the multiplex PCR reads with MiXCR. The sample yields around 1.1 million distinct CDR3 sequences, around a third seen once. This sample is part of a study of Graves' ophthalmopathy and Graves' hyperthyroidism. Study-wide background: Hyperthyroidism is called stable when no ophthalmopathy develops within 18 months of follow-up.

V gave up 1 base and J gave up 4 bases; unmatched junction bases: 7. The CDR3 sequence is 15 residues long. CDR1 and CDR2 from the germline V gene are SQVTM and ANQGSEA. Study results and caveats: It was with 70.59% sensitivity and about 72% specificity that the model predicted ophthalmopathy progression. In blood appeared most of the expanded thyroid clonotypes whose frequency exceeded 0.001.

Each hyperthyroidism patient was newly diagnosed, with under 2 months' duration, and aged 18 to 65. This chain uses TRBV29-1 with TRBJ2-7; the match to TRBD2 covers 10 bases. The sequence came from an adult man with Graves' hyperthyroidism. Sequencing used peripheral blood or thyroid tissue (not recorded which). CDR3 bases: TGCAGCGTTGAAGCCCCTAGCGGGAGATTTTACGAGCAGTACTTC. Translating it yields CSVEAPSGRFYEQYF.